What follows are 26 T cell receptor beta chains derived from one specimen sequenced in a study of CD8+ T cells in alopecia areata. The authors extracted RNA and reverse transcribed it into cDNA as the sequencing template. Assay used: immunoSEQ multiplex PCR; TCRdb lists only in-frame clones, some missing. Listed for the sample are approximately 280,000 clones, none seen a single time. Markers used for sorting pooled cutaneous lymph node cells were CD4, CD8alpha, NKG2D, NKG2ACE and others. Sequencing was carried out using CD4+ T cells sorted from a lymph node. The receptors derive from a C3H/HeJ mouse with alopecia areata. The strain's MHC: H2-k.

This clone was seen a few times. Mouse names are used for the genes. The CDR3 extends 4 residues past the end of the read, so its final part is completed from the germline J gene. Different DNA sequences within this sample yield the same CDR3. The chain combines TRBV13-1 with TRBJ1-1; D not resolved. Trimming removed 4 bases from V and 0 bases from J, with 7 bases in between. The germline CDR1 and CDR2 sequences are NSHNY and SYGAGN. The CDR3 is made up of 13 amino acids. CDR3 DNA, as far as it was read: TGTGCCAGCAGTCCCCAGGCAAACACA. It specifies CASSPQANT. The complete CDR3 protein is CASSPQANTEVFF.

This clone was recorded a few times. All gene names here are mouse names. The read is 4 residues too short to cover the CDR3 end, so that end is filled in from the germline J gene. The chain carries TRBV1 and TRBJ2-7; perhaps TRBD1 as D (5 bases). CDR1 and CDR2 from the germline V gene are NSQYPW and LRSPGD (reference sequence). The CDR3 runs to 14 residues. The CDR3 region is CTCSADPTEYEQYF. The sequenced part of the CDR3 DNA is TGCACCTGCAGTGCAGATCCGACAGAATAT.

Note on this clone: Gene names and germline match the mouse. The missing CDR3 end, 4 residues past where the read stops, is filled in from the germline J gene. The V call is TRBV5, the J call TRBJ1-1; D is unresolved. The CDR3 is 13 residues long. Germline V gives CDR1 LGHNA, CDR2 YNLKQL (reference sequence). The CDR3 reads CASSQPGGTEVFF. The CDR3 DNA, read in part, is TGTGCCAGCAGCCAACCAGGAGGGACA.

This clone has more than one count but fewer than ten. Genes and germline are mouse. Read data end 4 residues before the CDR3 end; the end is taken from the germline J gene. Other nucleotide sequences in the sample specify the same CDR3. This chain joins TRBV31 and TRBJ1-2, with 7 nucleotides matching TRBD1. This CDR3 contains 14 residues. Germline lookup yields CDR1 GKSSPN and CDR2 SITVG. V lost 1 base and J lost 0; bases outside the gene matches: 2. CDR3 region: CAWSQGQTNSDYTF. The sequenced CDR3 bases are TGTGCCTGGAGTCAGGGACAGACAAACTCC.

This clone was recorded at least ten times. Gene names are the mouse ones. The same CDR3 can be traced to other DNA sequences in this sample. The CDR3 bases that were read are TGCACCTGCAGTGCAGACAGGGCTAGTGCAGAA. Encoded protein: CTCSADRASAE. The entire CDR3 protein is CTCSADRASAETLYF. The chain has TRBV1 and TRBJ2-3; possible D gene TRBD1, 5 bases. The sequenced fragment ends 4 residues before the CDR3 boundary, so the rest is inferred from the germline J gene. Germline V lookup: CDR1 NSQYPW, CDR2 LRSPGD (reference sequence). The CDR3 extends over 15 amino acids. V was trimmed by 0 bases and J by 0 bases, leaving 7 bases between them.

A remark on this clone: Mouse gene names and germline throughout. The read ends 4 residues shy of where the CDR3 ends; the end is completed using the germline J gene. The genes are TRBV19 and TRBJ2-3; TRBD1 aligns across 10 bases. Trimming removed 4 bases from V and 1 base from J; junction bases left unmatched: 3. Germline assignment: CDR1 FNHDT and CDR2 SITEND (reference sequence). This CDR3 spans 15 amino acids. CDR3 amino acids: CASSDRGRGAETLYF. The sequenced CDR3 bases are TGTGCCAGCAGTGACAGGGGGCGCGGTGCAGAA.

Details on this clone: Gene names denote mouse genes. The missing CDR3 end, 4 residues past where the read stops, is filled in from the germline J gene. The chain employs TRBV19 and TRBJ2-1; TRBD1 agrees at 9 bases. Germline lookup yields CDR1 FNHDT and CDR2 SITEND (reference sequence). The CDR3 is 14 residues long. The CDR3 sequence is CASSMDRGWAEQFF. CDR3 bases read: TGTGCCAGCAGTATGGACAGGGGATGGGCT.

This clone was observed a few times. Here the gene names and germline are mouse. The read finishes 4 residues shy of the CDR3 end, and the germline J gene is used to complete it. The J gene is TRBJ2-2, the V gene TRBV13-1, with D unclear. Between the trimmed V and J ends, which lost 7 bases and 1 base, there was a span of 8 bases. CDR3 length: 13 amino acids. Germline V gives CDR1 NSHNY, CDR2 SYGAGN. Partial CDR3 DNA: TGTGCCAGCGTACAGATAAACACCGGG. It encodes CASVQINTG. The entire CDR3 reads CASVQINTGQLYF.

This clone was seen more than once but under ten times. Mouse gene names apply. The read stops 3 residues short of the end of the CDR3; the missing end is completed from the germline J gene. The chain joins TRBV19 to TRBJ1-6; TRBD1 matches 7 bases. TRBJ1-6 is flagged as an ORF with uncertain function. Germline values: CDR1 FNHDT, CDR2 SITEND (reference sequence). Germline trimming cut 5 bases from V and 10 bases from J; bases unmatched to any gene: 12. The CDR3 sequence is 15 residues long. CDR3 DNA, as far as it was read: TGTGCCAGCAGGTCTCACAGGGGCGTGGAGTCGCCC. This translates into CASRSHRGVESP. The CDR3 in its entirety is CASRSHRGVESPLYF.

This clone was detected only a few times. Genes and germline come from the mouse. The read comes to an end 4 residues before the CDR3 does, leaving the germline J gene to fill in the end. This chain connects TRBV19 to TRBJ2-3, with 7 bases that match TRBD1. The junction had 7 bases not matched to a gene; V was cut back by 0 bases and J by 0 bases. CDR3 size: 17 residues. Per the germline V gene, CDR1 is FNHDT and CDR2 is SITEND (reference sequence). The CDR3 DNA, read in part, is TGTGCCAGCAGTATAGCTAAGGGACAGACTAGTGCAGAA. It translates to CASSIAKGQTSAE. The entire CDR3 sequence reads CASSIAKGQTSAETLYF.

This clone was seen a handful of times. Mouse germline and gene names are used. The sequence runs out 4 residues before the end of the CDR3; the remainder is reconstructed from the germline J gene. This sample includes further DNA sequences coding for the same CDR3. This sequence joins TRBV1 and TRBJ2-7; 8 nucleotides line up with TRBD2. Germline V CDR1 and CDR2: NSQYPW, LRSPGD (reference sequence). This CDR3 region has 14 residues. The sequenced part of the CDR3 DNA is TGCACCTGCAGTGCAGAGGCTGGGGGGTAT. The encoded protein is CTCSAEAGGY. The whole CDR3 is CTCSAEAGGYEQYF.

For this clone: The gene names here belong to mouse. The read terminates 4 residues ahead of where the CDR3 ends, so the germline J gene completes it. The J gene is TRBJ1-2, the V gene TRBV5, with 10 nucleotides matching TRBD1. The length of the CDR3 is 15 residues. Germline loops: CDR1 LGHNA, CDR2 YNLKQL (reference sequence). The chain's CDR3 is CASSQGTGGRSDYTF. CDR3 DNA (partial): TGTGCCAGCAGCCAAGGGACAGGGGGACGGTCC.

As regards this clone: Mouse gene names and germline throughout. The CDR3 end is not reached by the read, which stops 4 residues before it; the germline J gene fills it in. V usage is TRBV19 and J usage is TRBJ1-2, with D uncertain. CDR1 and CDR2 (germline): FNHDT, SITEND (reference sequence). The CDR3 is made up of 11 amino acids. The CDR3 sequence: CASRRQHDYTF. CDR3 DNA, as far as it was read: TGTGCCAGCAGGAGACAACAC.

A few counts support this clone. Here the gene names and germline are mouse. The read finishes 4 residues shy of the CDR3 end, and the germline J gene is used to complete it. The rearrangement links TRBV13-1 to TRBJ2-4, with TRBD2 matching over 10 bases. The CDR3 is 16 amino acids. Per the germline V gene, CDR1 is NSHNY and CDR2 is SYGAGN. After removal of 4 bases from V and 0 bases from J, the junction contained 5 bases not matched to a gene. CDR3 bases read: TGTGCCAGCAGTAGACTGGGGGGACCTAGTCAAAAC. Its protein product is CASSRLGGPSQN. The whole CDR3 protein reads CASSRLGGPSQNTLYF.

Comments on this clone: Genes here carry mouse names. With the read ending 3 residues before the CDR3 end, the germline J gene is used to fill in that end. Other nucleotide sequences from this sample produce the same CDR3. This chain joins TRBV13-3 and TRBJ1-6, with D hard to call. TRBJ1-6 counts as an open reading frame of uncertain function. V lost 2 bases, J lost 4 bases, and 4 bases lay in between. The CDR3 length is 13 residues. Germline V gives CDR1 NNHDY, CDR2 SYVADS. The CDR3 sequence: CASSEGYNSPLYF. The sequenced CDR3 bases are TGTGCCAGCAGTGAAGGGTATAATTCGCCC.

Notes on this clone: Germline and genes here are mouse. CDR3 DNA (partial): TGTGCCAGCAGTGATGCGGGGACTGGGGGGCCCTAT. Translating gives CASSDAGTGGPY. The whole CDR3 sequence is CASSDAGTGGPYEQYF. The chain uses TRBV13-3 and TRBJ2-7; 12 bases line up with TRBD2. The DNA ends 4 residues before the CDR3 does, and the rest of the CDR3 is filled in from the germline J gene. Trimming removed 0 bases from V and 2 bases from J; junction bases left unmatched: 3. Looked up from germline, CDR1 is NNHDY and CDR2 is SYVADS. The CDR3 loop spans 16 amino acids.

This clone was recorded a few times. Germline and genes here are mouse. The read ends 3 residues shy of where the CDR3 ends; the end is completed using the germline J gene. The gene calls are TRBV17 and TRBJ1-6; D is perhaps TRBD1 (6 bases). TRBJ1-6 is assigned to the ORF class and has an uncertain function. Trimming removed 6 bases at V and 9 bases at J, with 12 bases between. The V gene's germline CDR1 is MNHDT and CDR2 YYDKIL. The CDR3 totals 13 residues. The CDR3 loop is CASSPGGASPLYF. The sequenced CDR3 bases are TGTGCTAGCAGCCCCGGGGGGGCTTCGCCC.

Comments on this clone: The gene symbols are mouse symbols. The read gets to within 4 residues of the CDR3 end, and the germline J gene fills in the rest. The chain joins TRBV1 to TRBJ1-1; tentative D call: TRBD1 (5 bases). With 3 bases removed from V and 3 bases from J, the gap between germline ends came to 11 bases. Germline V gene data show CDR1 as NSQYPW and CDR2 as LRSPGD (reference sequence). The CDR3 extends over 14 amino acids. Here the CDR3 reads CTCSAWGRDTEVFF. The CDR3 DNA, read in part, is TGCACCTGCAGTGCCTGGGGCAGAGACACA.

Of note for this clone: Gene names and germline match the mouse. The read finishes 3 residues shy of the CDR3 end, and the germline J gene is used to complete it. The rearrangement links TRBV1 to TRBJ1-6, with 11 positions matching TRBD1. TRBJ1-6 is labeled an ORF, and its function is uncertain. The CDR3 length is 16 residues. V was pared by 3 bases and J by 6 bases, with 4 bases of the junction left unmatched. In germline, CDR1 is NSQYPW, CDR2 LRSPGD (reference sequence). CDR3 bases read: TGCACCTGCAGTGCGTCCGGGACAGGGGGTAATTCGCCC. Encoded protein: CTCSASGTGGNSP. The full CDR3 protein is CTCSASGTGGNSPLYF.

This clone was observed a few times. Germline and genes here are mouse. The read ends 4 residues before the CDR3 terminus; that terminus is restored from the germline J gene. This chain uses TRBV13-2 with TRBJ1-2; D not certain. The CDR3 is 14 amino acids. The germline gives CDR1 NNHNN, CDR2 SYGAGS (reference sequence). V shed 5 bases and J shed 0 bases, with 11 bases lying between them. CDR3 in amino acids: CASGSSHANSDYTF. The DNA read from the CDR3 is TGTGCCAGCGGCTCCTCACATGCAAACTCC.

This clone was found many times. Each gene name is a mouse one. The CDR3 is cut off 4 residues early in the read; its end comes from the germline J gene. This sample includes further DNA sequences coding for the same CDR3. The V call is TRBV1, the J call TRBJ2-2; 8 bases agree with TRBD2. J lost 3 bases, V lost 0 bases, and 0 bases had no gene match. The germline CDR1 and CDR2 sequences are NSQYPW and LRSPGD (reference sequence). The CDR3 sequence is 15 residues long. The CDR3 spells CTCSADGGDTGQLYF. The CDR3 bases that were read are TGCACCTGCAGTGCAGATGGGGGGGACACCGGG.

In its sample, this clone was seen a few times. Gene names follow the mouse nomenclature. The CDR3 end lies 4 residues beyond the end of the read and is filled in from the germline J gene. This chain links TRBV17 with TRBJ2-5; 7 positions match TRBD1. This CDR3 spans 15 amino acids. The junction had 3 bases not matched to a gene; V was cut back by 0 bases and J by 3 bases. Looked up from germline, CDR1 is MNHDT and CDR2 is YYDKIL. The covered CDR3 bases are TGTGCTAGCAGTAGAGATCAGACAGGGCAAGAC. The encoded protein is CASSRDQTGQD. The full-length CDR3 reads as CASSRDQTGQDTQYF.

Comments on this clone: The genes are named according to mouse. The read comes to an end 4 residues before the CDR3 does, leaving the germline J gene to fill in the end. The chain joins TRBV13-1 to TRBJ2-3; TRBD2 agrees at 11 bases. CDR1 and CDR2 (germline): NSHNY, SYGAGN. The CDR3 covers 17 residues. The V segment lost 0 bases and the J segment 1 base; nucleotides outside the gene matches: 4. The CDR3 sequence: CASSDAGLGGGAETLYF. The CDR3 bases that were read are TGTGCCAGCAGTGATGCTGGACTGGGGGGAGGTGCAGAA.

This clone appeared a few times. Mouse gene names and germline throughout. With the read ending 4 residues before the CDR3 end, the germline J gene is used to fill in that end. This specimen includes other DNA sequences encoding the same CDR3. The rearrangement joins TRBV31 to TRBJ2-3, with 11 bases lining up with TRBD2. The V gene's germline CDR1 is GKSSPN and CDR2 SITVG. Trimming removed 0 bases from V and 1 base from J; junction bases left unmatched: 0. The CDR3 totals 15 residues. CDR3 region: CAWSLDWGGAETLYF. CDR3 DNA, as far as it was read: TGTGCCTGGAGTCTGGACTGGGGGGGTGCAGAA.

On this clone itself: The gene names given are mouse names. The read ends 4 residues early relative to the CDR3; the germline J gene fills the gap. This chain uses TRBV13-1 with TRBJ2-1; 9 bases line up with TRBD2. Trimming cost V 4 bases and J 6 bases; bases outside gene matches: 8. Germline CDR1 and CDR2: NSHNY and SYGAGN. The CDR3 runs 15 residues. The part of the CDR3 DNA that was read is TGTGCCAGCAGTCCGCACTGGGGGGAGATTGCT. Translating it yields CASSPHWGEIA. The full CDR3 protein is CASSPHWGEIAEQFF.

This clone was seen a handful of times. These gene names are mouse names. The read is 4 residues too short to cover the CDR3 end, so that end is filled in from the germline J gene. The chain uses TRBV12-1 and TRBJ1-1, with D possibly matching TRBD1 (6 bases). The CDR3 has 13 amino acids. CDR1 SGHSN and CDR2 HYEKVE come from the germline V gene. The CDR3 bases that were read are TGTGCCAGCTCTCTCGCCAGGGGTAAA. It specifies CASSLARGK. The whole CDR3 is CASSLARGKEVFF.